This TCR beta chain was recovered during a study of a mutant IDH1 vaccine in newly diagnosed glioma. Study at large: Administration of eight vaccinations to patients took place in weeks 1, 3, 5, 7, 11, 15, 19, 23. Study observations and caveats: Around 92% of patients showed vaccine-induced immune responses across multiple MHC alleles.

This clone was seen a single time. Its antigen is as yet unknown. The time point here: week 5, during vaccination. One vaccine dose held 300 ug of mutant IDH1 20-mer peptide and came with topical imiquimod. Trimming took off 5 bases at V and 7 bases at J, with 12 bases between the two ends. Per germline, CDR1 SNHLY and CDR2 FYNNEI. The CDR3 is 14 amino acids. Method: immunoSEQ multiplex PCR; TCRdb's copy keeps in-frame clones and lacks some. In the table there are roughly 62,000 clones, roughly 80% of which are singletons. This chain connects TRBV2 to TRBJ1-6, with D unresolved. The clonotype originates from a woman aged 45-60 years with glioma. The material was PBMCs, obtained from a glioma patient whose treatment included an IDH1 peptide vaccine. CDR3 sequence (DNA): TGTGCCAGCAGTTTTACGGGCACCAATTCACCCCTCCACTTT. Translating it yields CASSFTGTNSPLHF.